Listed below are T cell receptor beta chains from one sample, sequenced in a study of cytomegalovirus exposure and HLA in healthy donors. Generated by immunoSEQ multiplex PCR, the TCRdb table keeps only in-frame clones and is missing some. The repertoire has roughly 280,000 clones, roughly 70% of them found once; the top ten carry over 2%. The sequencing sample was made of PBMCs. The receptors derive from a female donor in good health and CMV-seronegative. CDR3s include the opening cysteine and the closing phenylalanine or tryptophan. Fields, in order: clone size, J gene, D gene, V gene, CDR3 protein, CDR3 DNA. D genes are given only for firm matches. The size field is filled for only some rows; it gives once, few, many or a size class.

>.|TRBJ2-7|.|TRBV10-3
CAISQGSEQYF
TGTGCCATCAGTCAGGGCTCGGAGCAGTACTTC
>.|TRBJ2-1|.|TRBV6-1
CASSEEVGGVGGGEQFF
TGTGCCAGCAGTGAAGAAGTAGGCGGGGTGGGGGGTGGTGAGCAGTTCTTC
>.|TRBJ1-5|TRBD1|TRBV9
CASSSGGNQPQHF
TGTGCCAGCAGCTCAGGGGGGAATCAGCCCCAGCATTTT
>.|TRBJ1-1|TRBD1|TRBV5-1
CASSLGWGTGVNTEAFF
TGCGCCAGCAGCTTGGGCTGGGGGACAGGAGTCAACACTGAAGCTTTCTTT
>once|TRBJ1-6|.|TRBV5-6
CASSLGHTSSYNSPLHF
TGTGCCAGCAGCTTAGGACACACGAGCTCCTATAATTCACCCCTCCACTTT
>.|TRBJ2-7|.|TRBV6-5
CASSYDRFAYEQYF
TGTGCCAGCAGTTACGACAGGTTTGCCTACGAGCAGTACTTC
>.|TRBJ2-1|TRBD2|TRBV7-9
CASSLSAGGPPNEQFF
TGTGCCAGCAGCTTATCGGCGGGAGGACCACCAAATGAGCAGTTCTTC
>few|TRBJ1-1|TRBD1|TRBV6-6
CASRAGGDRGQGVAFF
TGTGCCAGCAGAGCGGGAGGGGACAGGGGGCAAGGTGTGGCTTTCTTT
>.|TRBJ2-7|TRBD1|TRBV15
CATSNPGTGVNEQYF
TGTGCCACCAGCAACCCCGGGACAGGGGTGAACGAGCAGTACTTC
>.|TRBJ2-3|.|TRBV11-3
CASSSSRGKSDTQYF
TGTGCCAGCAGTTCCTCTAGGGGGAAGTCAGATACGCAGTATTTT
>.|TRBJ2-1|TRBD2|TRBV10-3
CAISEGTSGRAEDEQFF
TGTGCCATCAGTGAGGGAACTAGCGGGAGGGCGGAAGATGAGCAGTTCTTC
>.|TRBJ1-4|.|TRBV2
CASSLEGVGEKLFF
TGTGCCAGCAGTTTAGAAGGAGTAGGTGAAAAACTGTTTTTT
>.|TRBJ2-5|.|TRBV5-1
CASSSGVQETQYF
TGCGCCAGCAGCTCGGGAGTCCAAGAGACCCAGTACTTC
>.|TRBJ2-7|TRBD2|TRBV5-4
CASSFRLAGAYEQYF
TGTGCCAGCAGCTTTAGGCTAGCGGGGGCCTACGAGCAGTACTTC
>few|TRBJ2-1|TRBD2|TRBV6-1
CASISGGRDEQFF
TGTGCCAGCATTAGCGGGGGTAGGGATGAGCAGTTCTTC
>few|TRBJ2-7|.|TRBV7-9
CASSFGEYEQYF
TGTGCCAGCAGCTTCGGGGAATACGAGCAGTACTTC
>.|TRBJ2-1|.|TRBV6-1
CASGTVNEQFF
TGTGCCAGCGGTACAGTGAATGAGCAGTTCTTC
>.|TRBJ2-4|TRBD2|TRBV5-1
CASSLSLAGGLAKNIQYF
TGCGCCAGCAGCTTGAGCCTAGCGGGAGGGTTAGCCAAAAACATTCAGTACTTC
>.|TRBJ2-7|.|TRBV5-1
CASSPAPGPGYEQYF
TGCGCCAGCAGCCCCGCTCCCGGTCCAGGCTACGAGCAGTACTTC
>few|TRBJ2-1|TRBD2|TRBV7-8
CASSLAGLASEQFF
TGTGCCAGCAGCTTAGCGGGACTAGCCAGTGAGCAGTTCTTC
>.|TRBJ2-7|TRBD1|TRBV4-2
CASSQVGQGGEQYF
TGTGCCAGCAGCCAAGTGGGACAGGGAGGCGAGCAGTACTTC
>once|TRBJ2-1|TRBD2|TRBV6-4
CASSDTSGSSEQFF
TGTGCCAGCAGTGACACTAGCGGGAGCAGTGAGCAGTTCTTC
>.|TRBJ2-3|.|TRBV29-1
CSVPRDNTQYF
TGCAGCGTACCCCGGGACAATACGCAGTATTTT
>.|TRBJ2-3|TRBD2|TRBV18
CASSLALGGSGADTQYF
TGTGCCAGCTCACTAGCCCTCGGCGGGAGTGGAGCAGATACGCAGTATTTT
>few|TRBJ1-3|.|TRBV19
CASSQDSTGNTIYF
TGTGCCAGTAGTCAGGACAGTACTGGAAACACCATATATTTT
>.|TRBJ2-2|TRBD2|TRBV4-2
CASSRAGERETGELFF
TGTGCCAGCAGCCGGGCTGGGGAGCGGGAGACCGGGGAGCTGTTTTTT
>.|TRBJ2-7|.|TRBV14
CASSQSGGKQYF
TGTGCCAGCAGCCAATCGGGGGGCAAGCAGTACTTC
>.|TRBJ1-1|TRBD1|TRBV7-6
CASSSNRGASEAFF
TGTGCCAGCAGCTCCAACAGGGGGGCATCTGAAGCTTTCTTT
>.|TRBJ2-1|TRBD2|TRBV6-4
CASSRAPGLAGNEQFF
TGTGCCAGCAGTAGGGCCCCTGGACTAGCGGGAAATGAGCAGTTCTTC
>.|TRBJ2-5|TRBD2|TRBV6-6
CASSTPRGGIETQYF
TGTGCCAGCAGTACCCCCCGGGGGGGTATAGAGACCCAGTACTTC